A selection of T cell receptor beta chains follows, all from one sample in a study of T cells in Graves' hyperthyroidism and ophthalmopathy. One entry per CDR3 protein results from TCRdb running MiXCR on the multiplex PCR reads. Found here are about 610,000 distinct CDR3 sequences, about a sixth of them singletons; the top ten hold roughly 3.4%. The sequenced sample was blood. These receptors were collected from a woman aged 40 to 50 with Graves' ophthalmopathy. Each CDR3 is given with its conserved first and last residue. Fields, in order: J gene, V gene, D gene, CDR3 protein. The D gene is left open where the match is weak.

>TRBJ2-5|TRBV6-1|TRBD1
CASSSGQPWETQYF
>TRBJ2-5|TRBV5-1|TRBD2
CASRPPGLADIQETQYF
>TRBJ1-1|TRBV2|-
CASSFEGTEAFF
>TRBJ1-6|TRBV6-1|-
CASSEATGGPGLHF
>TRBJ2-1|TRBV20-1|TRBD2
CSARDSGLAGSYNEQFF
>TRBJ2-5|TRBV28|-
CASSPPRAIQQETQYF
>TRBJ1-6|TRBV6-1|-
CASSQTDSSYNSPLHF
>TRBJ1-6|TRBV20-1|-
CSARIHWTRLNSPLHF
>TRBJ2-5|TRBV6-1|TRBD2
CASSDHGTRVRALEEETQYF
>TRBJ2-7|TRBV5-5|-
CASSALATSSYEQYF
>TRBJ1-5|TRBV12-3/TRBV12-4|-
CASRQGNSNQPQHF
>TRBJ1-1|TRBV7-9|-
CASSFSRTSNTEAFF
>TRBJ2-2|TRBV5-6|-
CASSLSYTGELFF
>TRBJ2-7|TRBV5-4|TRBD2
CASSSPRNSGRDEQYF
>TRBJ1-1|TRBV30|-
CAWYREKNTEAFF
>TRBJ2-7|TRBV20-1|TRBD2
CSARAVGDYNYEQYF
>TRBJ2-1|TRBV10-3|TRBD1
CAISEGQAYNEQFF
>TRBJ1-3|TRBV6-2/TRBV6-3|-
CASNGHSGNTIYF
>TRBJ2-7|TRBV7-9|-
CASSFSSDKQYF
>TRBJ2-1|TRBV5-1|-
CASSLGASQFF
>TRBJ2-5|TRBV4-1|TRBD2
CASSRGGEGETQYF
>TRBJ2-2|TRBV28|TRBD1
CASSIVGQGLTGELFF
>TRBJ1-6|TRBV2|-
CASSERGGGSYNSPLHF
>TRBJ2-7|TRBV7-2|TRBD2
CASSFLAGFSEQYF
>TRBJ2-1|TRBV13|-
CASSLSSTELQFF
>TRBJ1-4|TRBV10-3|TRBD1
CAISESGQGNEKLFF
>TRBJ1-3|TRBV6-2/TRBV6-3|-
CASSGTVTLSGNTIYF
>TRBJ2-1|TRBV7-9|TRBD2
CASSPGLARSSYNEQFF
>TRBJ2-3|TRBV20-1|TRBD2
CSARDGTSGTDTQYF
>TRBJ1-1|TRBV3-1|-
CASSQDNRNTEAFF
>TRBJ2-2|TRBV12-3/TRBV12-4|-
CASSWGFTNTGELFF
>TRBJ2-4|TRBV6-5|TRBD1
CASSYSRQGVAKNIQYF
>TRBJ2-3|TRBV6-1|-
CASIDRDTQYF
>TRBJ2-3|TRBV30|-
CAWGLDTQCF
>TRBJ2-7|TRBV3-1|-
CASSQGARDSEQYF
>TRBJ2-5|TRBV5-1|-
CASSGAEQETQYF
>TRBJ2-1|TRBV7-2|TRBD2
CASRLAGGDNEQFF
>TRBJ2-7|TRBV20-1|TRBD2
CSARVAGGYEQYF
>TRBJ2-1|TRBV14|TRBD2
CASSPHSGGSYNEQFF
>TRBJ2-5|TRBV13|-
CASKPGGRETQYF
>TRBJ2-3|TRBV2|-
CASGLGGTDTQYF
>TRBJ2-7|TRBV7-9|TRBD1
CASSLTTGGRGHNYEQYF
>TRBJ1-1|TRBV6-1|-
CASSLDTPWAFF
>TRBJ2-3|TRBV10-1|TRBD2
CASSRTGTSSTDTQYF
>TRBJ1-3|TRBV7-8|-
CASSLSNISSGNTIYF
>TRBJ2-4|TRBV20-1|-
CSASDPSVAKNIQYF
>TRBJ2-1|TRBV11-2|-
CASSLGWGGQDEQFF
>TRBJ1-5|TRBV7-9|-
CASSQGPGPQHF
>TRBJ1-1|TRBV27|-
CASSLAQGGFTEAFF
>TRBJ2-5|TRBV10-3|-
CAISEYYQETQYF
>TRBJ1-5|TRBV20-1|-
CSAPQGLGNQPQHF